Listed here are 26 T cell receptor beta chains from one sample, sequenced in a study of cytomegalovirus exposure and HLA in healthy donors. In the PCR, 60 Vbeta and 13 Jbeta primers were used. Generated by immunoSEQ multiplex PCR, the TCRdb table keeps only in-frame clones and is missing some. Here the sample spans approximately 120,000 clones, almost 75% being singletons. Sequenced: PBMCs. All receptors come from a man aged 40-55 years in good health and CMV-seronegative.

The V gene is TRBV7-2, the J gene TRBJ1-2; D unclear. Germline assignment: CDR1 SGHTA and CDR2 FQGNSA. This CDR3 is built from 15 residues. V dropped 1 base and J dropped 2 bases, with 11 bases sitting between them. The CDR3 here is CASSLVGGGNYGYTF. CDR3 DNA: TGTGCCAGCAGCTTAGTAGGAGGAGGGAACTATGGCTACACCTTC.

This chain connects TRBV7-8 to TRBJ2-5, with 7 bases fitting TRBD1. Per the germline V gene, CDR1 is SGHVS and CDR2 is FQNEAQ. V was pared by 1 base and J by 4 bases, with 6 bases of the junction left unmatched. The CDR3 is 15 residues long. The DNA for the CDR3 is TGTGCCAGCAGCTTAGAGGGGGCGCGTCTAGAGACCCAGTACTTC. Amino acids: CASSLEGARLETQYF.

V and J are TRBV4-1 and TRBJ1-1; D is possibly TRBD1 (6 bases). Germline V lookup: CDR1 MGHRA, CDR2 YSYEKL. The CDR3 covers 18 residues. V lost 0 bases, J lost 0 bases, and 17 bases lay in between. CDR3 in amino acids: CASSQDRGLRAMNTEAFF. The CDR3 region has the DNA TGCGCCAGCAGCCAAGACAGGGGCCTACGGGCTATGAACACTGAAGCTTTCTTT.

V is TRBV19 and J is TRBJ2-3; 8 bases are shared with TRBD1. Germline-derived CDR1 and CDR2 are LNHDA and SQIVND (reference sequence). Losses at the gene ends were 9 bases for V and 6 bases for J; bases not matched to a gene: 8. CDR3 length: 13 residues. The CDR3 loop reads CASGDRLEDTQYF. CDR3 bases: TGTGCCAGCGGGGACAGGTTAGAGGATACGCAGTATTTT.

This clone came up a few times. The gene calls are TRBV6-1 and TRBJ2-3; 8 bases line up with TRBD1. Per germline, CDR1 MNHNS and CDR2 SASEGT. Unmatched junction bases numbered 3, after V lost 2 bases and J lost 2 bases. The CDR3 runs to 15 residues. The CDR3 reads CASSEPGQATDTQYF. CDR3 DNA: TGTGCCAGCAGTGAACCGGGACAGGCCACAGATACGCAGTATTTT.

A few counts support this clone. V is TRBV4-2 and J is TRBJ1-2; TRBD1 matches at 9 bases. CDR1 is LGHNA, CDR2 YNFKEQ, per germline. J gave up 4 bases and V 0 bases, and 6 bases lay outside the gene matches. CDR3 length: 16 residues. This chain's CDR3 is CASSQDPGTGTYGYTF. The CDR3 region has the DNA TGTGCCAGCAGCCAAGATCCCGGGACAGGGACCTATGGCTACACCTTC.

This sequence joins TRBV7-8 and TRBJ2-1; TRBD2 agrees at 13 bases. This CDR3 has 18 residues. Germline V lookup: CDR1 SGHVS, CDR2 FQNEAQ. Germline trimming cut 5 bases from V and 4 bases from J; bases unmatched to any gene: 11. CDR3 sequence: CASSNGLAGANSYNEQFF. The CDR3 bases are TGTGCCAGCAGCAACGGACTAGCGGGGGCAAATTCGTACAATGAGCAGTTCTTC.

V gene TRBV7-2 combines with J gene TRBJ2-1; D gene ambiguous. Germline V CDR1 and CDR2: SGHTA, FQGNSA. The CDR3 totals 12 residues. Deletions cut 1 base from V and 9 bases from J, with 7 bases between. Here the CDR3 DNA reads TGTGCCAGCAGCTTAGAATGGAGTGAGCAGTTCTTC. It specifies CASSLEWSEQFF.

CDR3 protein: CASSVGDRITGELFF. The DNA of the CDR3 is TGTGCCAGCAGCGTAGGGGACAGGATAACCGGGGAGCTGTTTTTT. The chain combines TRBV9 with TRBJ2-2; the match to TRBD1 covers 8 bases. V was pared by 0 bases and J by 5 bases, with 3 bases of the junction left unmatched. Germline V CDR1 and CDR2: SGDLS, YYNGEE. The CDR3 runs 15 residues.

A word on this clone: One end of the junction is discordant with germline, which a read error may explain. The genes are TRBV4-3 and TRBJ1-1, with TRBD1 as a possible D gene (5 bases). Germline V gene lookup returns CDR1 LGHNA and CDR2 YSLEER. This CDR3 spans 16 amino acids. The CDR3 DNA reads as TGCGCCCGCAGCCAAGGAACACAGGAATGGAACACTGAAGCTTTCTTT. Translation: CARSQGTQEWNTEAFF.

The chain has TRBV18 and TRBJ2-7, with 7 bases lining up with TRBD1. The ends lost 3 bases at V and 2 bases at J; junction bases unmatched: 4. Germline V gives CDR1 KGHSH, CDR2 LQKENI. The CDR3 has 14 amino acids. The chain's CDR3 is CASSPGQRAYEQYF. DNA for the CDR3: TGTGCCAGCTCACCGGGACAGAGGGCCTACGAGCAGTACTTC.

This chain joins TRBV4-2 and TRBJ2-5; the D is unclear. CDR1 is LGHNA, CDR2 YNFKEQ, per germline. Between the trimmed V and J ends, which lost 1 base and 5 bases, there was a span of 14 bases. The CDR3 has 15 amino acids. Written as DNA, the CDR3 is TGTGCCAGCAGCCAAGGCCCGGAGAAATGGGAGACCCAGTACTTC. This codes for CASSQGPEKWETQYF.

The chain links TRBV28 to TRBJ2-7; 11 bases match TRBD1. Germline CDR1 reads MDHEN; CDR2 reads SYDVKM. The CDR3 is 15 amino acids. The junction had 14 bases not matched to a gene; V was cut back by 10 bases and J by 6 bases. Written as DNA, the CDR3 is TGTGCCACCAGGATACCGGGACAGGGGGTTTCCGAGCAGTACTTC. The encoded protein is CATRIPGQGVSEQYF. Based on the CDR3 plus reference TRBV28 and TRBJ2-7, the full variable domain is DVKVTQSSRYLVKRTGEKVFLECVQDMDHENMFWYRQDPGLGLRLIYFSYDVKMKEKGDIPEGYSVSREKKERFSLILESASTNQTSMYLCATRIPGQGVSEQYFGPGTRLTVT.

The chain recombines TRBV5-1 with TRBJ2-3; 7 positions match TRBD1. J lost 2 bases, V lost 3 bases, and 3 bases had no gene match. CDR1 is SGHRS and CDR2 is YFSETQ in the germline V gene. CDR3 length equals 14 residues. DNA of the CDR3: TGCGCCAGCAGCTCCACAGGGGACACAGATACGCAGTATTTT. Protein sequence: CASSSTGDTDTQYF.

This clone has a handful of counts. The same CDR3 is also encoded by other DNA sequences in this sample. This rearrangement joins TRBV6-5 to TRBJ1-1, with D hard to call. The ends were cut back, 2 bases at V and 4 bases at J, with 8 bases in the middle. Germline CDR1 MNHEY, CDR2 SVGAGI. The CDR3 totals 13 residues. The CDR3 protein is CASSYGQSTEAFF. In DNA, the CDR3 is TGTGCCAGCAGTTACGGGCAGTCCACTGAAGCTTTCTTT.

The V gene is TRBV30, the J gene TRBJ1-4; 12 bases align to TRBD1. The CDR3 runs 18 residues. Trimming at V came to 3 bases and at J to 3 bases, leaving 11 bases not matched to a gene. Germline CDR1 GTSNPN, CDR2 SVGIG (reference sequence). CDR3 protein: CAWSSWDRGLDANEKLFF. The DNA of the CDR3 is TGTGCCTGGAGCAGCTGGGACAGGGGGCTAGACGCTAATGAAAAACTGTTTTTT. The variable domain in full, completed from reference TRBV30 and TRBJ1-4, reads SQTIHQWPATLVQPVGSPLSLECTVEGTSNPNLYWYRQAAGRGLQLLFYSVGIGQISSEVPQNLSASRPQDRQFILSSKKLLLSDSGFYLCAWSSWDRGLDANEKLFFGSGTQLSVL.

The chain employs TRBV5-1 and TRBJ2-2, with no clear D. Germline V lookup: CDR1 SGHRS, CDR2 YFSETQ. Trimming removed 1 base from V and 0 bases from J, with 4 bases in between. The CDR3 loop spans 14 amino acids. The CDR3 loop reads CASSLSANTGELFF. CDR3 sequence (DNA): TGCGCCAGCAGCTTGAGCGCGAACACCGGGGAGCTGTTTTTT.

The gene calls are TRBV27 and TRBJ1-1, with 7 bases lining up with TRBD1. Germline CDR1 is MNHEY and CDR2 is SMNVEV (reference sequence). Trimming cost V 4 bases and J 0 bases; bases outside gene matches: 14. CDR3 length: 18 residues. The CDR3 is CASSSSTGNRVMNTEAFF. In nucleotides, the CDR3 is TGTGCCAGCAGTTCGTCGACAGGGAACCGAGTCATGAACACTGAAGCTTTCTTT.

This clone turned up a few times. The rearrangement links TRBV5-6 to TRBJ2-5, with 7 bases that match TRBD2. V trimming: 5 bases; J trimming: 5 bases; junction bases outside the gene matches: 9. CDR1 is SGHDT and CDR2 is YYEEEE in the germline V gene. This CDR3 is 14 amino acids long. The CDR3: CASSFSSGGETQYF. CDR3 in DNA: TGTGCCAGCAGTTTCTCTAGCGGCGGGGAGACCCAGTACTTC.

Turning to this clone: At the DNA level, this CDR3 is encoded by other sequences in the same sample as well. The chain has TRBV5-1 and TRBJ2-3; the match to TRBD1 covers 11 bases. The junction had 4 bases not matched to a gene; V was cut back by 4 bases and J by 3 bases. Germline CDR1 SGHRS, CDR2 YFSETQ. This CDR3 spans 15 amino acids. CDR3 in amino acids: CASSVGTGGTDTQYF. The CDR3 DNA reads as TGCGCCAGCAGCGTCGGGACAGGGGGGACAGATACGCAGTATTTT.

This chain joins TRBV14 and TRBJ2-3, with a weak D call TRBD2 (6 bases). This CDR3 is 14 amino acids long. The germline CDR1 and CDR2 sequences are SGHDN and FVKESK. Trimming stripped 3 bases from V and 8 bases from J, with 15 bases between. Written as DNA, the CDR3 is TGTGCCAGCAGCCACCGTTCCCCTAGCGTTACGCAGTATTTT. Its protein is CASSHRSPSVTQYF.

V usage is TRBV6-5 and J usage is TRBJ1-5; possible D gene TRBD1, 6 bases. The CDR3 covers 15 residues. Trimming removed 2 bases from V and 5 bases from J, with 13 bases in between. The germline gives CDR1 MNHEY, CDR2 SVGAGI. CDR3 in DNA: TGTGCCAGCAGTTACAAAGCAGGGGTCCATCAGCCCCAGCATTTT. Translated, it gives CASSYKAGVHQPQHF.

The chain links TRBV7-6 to TRBJ2-3; TRBD1 is a possible D gene (6 bases). The V gene lost 2 bases and the J gene lost 0 bases, with 9 bases spanning the gap. There are 15 residues in the CDR3. Germline CDR1 SGHVS, CDR2 FNYEAQ. The CDR3 loop is CASSLRTASTDTQYF. Written as DNA, the CDR3 is TGTGCCAGCAGCTTACGGACAGCAAGCACAGATACGCAGTATTTT.

The rearrangement joins TRBV5-1 to TRBJ2-6, with TRBD1 matching over 10 bases. J gave up 1 base and V 4 bases, and 5 bases lay outside the gene matches. CDR1 is SGHRS, CDR2 YFSETQ, per germline. CDR3 length equals 17 residues. CDR3 sequence (DNA): TGCGCCAGCAGCCCAGGACAGGGGGTGTCTGGGGCCAACGTCCTGACTTTC. Residues: CASSPGQGVSGANVLTF.

This clone was recorded only once. This chain joins TRBV27 and TRBJ1-4, with D possibly TRBD1 on 6 matching bases. The CDR3 covers 14 residues. The germline V gene has CDR1 MNHEY and CDR2 SMNVEV (reference sequence). The germline V and J ends were trimmed by 4 bases and 8 bases, with 14 bases remaining between them. The CDR3 is CASSSGGFGEKLFF. The CDR3 DNA follows: TGTGCCAGCAGTTCTGGGGGCTTCGGAGAAAAACTGTTTTTT.

This clone has only one observation. The rearrangement links TRBV2 to TRBJ1-2, with TRBD1 matching over 9 bases. This CDR3 has 15 amino acids. Germline V gene lookup returns CDR1 SNHLY and CDR2 FYNNEI. Unmatched junction bases numbered 9, after V lost 6 bases and J lost 4 bases. The CDR3 bases are TGTGCCAGCAGCATTACAGGGGGCCGAGGCTATGGCTACACCTTC. Encoded protein: CASSITGGRGYGYTF. Filled out from reference TRBV2 and TRBJ1-2, the complete variable domain reads EPEVTQTPSHQVTQMGQEVILRCVPISNHLYFYWYRQILGQKVEFLVSFYNNEISEKSEIFDDQFSVERPDGSNFTLKIRSTKLEDSAMYFCASSITGGRGYGYTFGSGTRLTVV.